This T cell receptor beta chain comes out of a study of shared clonotypes between healthy human individuals. Findings and caveats of the study: It was observed that roughly 5% of naive CD4 clonotypes were shared across several donors.

In the naive CD8 group, cells lacked CD45RO and were positively selected for CCR7, so terminally differentiated effector memory CD45RA+ cells were left out. Adults of Caucasian background living in Nashville, Tennessee made up all donors. Germline V gene lookup returns CDR1 SGHVS and CDR2 FQNEAQ. The CDR3 consists of 18 residues. The J segment lost 0 bases and the V segment lost 2 bases, leaving 8 bases of the junction unmatched. Only one count was recorded for this clone. Its antigen is currently unknown. Here immunoSEQ multiplex PCR was the method, and the copy in TCRdb shows in-frame clones only, minus some. The data hold over 2 million clones, with 85% to 95% observed a single time.

The clonotype was recovered from a man between 18 and 35 years old in good health. Source material: naive CD8+ T cells sorted from blood. V and J are TRBV7-8 and TRBJ2-1; 9 nucleotides agree with TRBD2. CDR3 amino acids: CASSLTRLAGSSYNEQFF. The CDR3 region has the DNA TGTGCCAGCAGCTTAACCCGGCTAGCGGGGAGCTCCTACAATGAGCAGTTCTTC.